Listed here are 9 T cell receptor beta chains from one sample, sequenced in a study of T cell responses to AZD1222 COVID-19 vaccine. Assay: immunoSEQ multiplex PCR; the TCRdb copy retains only in-frame clones and omits some. The table lists around 96,000 clones, 85% to 95% of them singletons. This specimen was peripheral blood, taken 28 days after the second AZD1222 dose. The origin of the receptors is an adult who received the AZD1222 COVID-19 vaccine.

CDR3 loop: CASSRGGGLTMDYGYTF. CDR3 coding DNA: TGTGCCAGCTCACGGGGAGGGGGATTAACAATGGACTATGGCTACACCTTC. V and J are TRBV18 and TRBJ1-2; D may be TRBD1 (6 bases). The germline V gene encodes CDR1 KGHSH and CDR2 LQKENI. This CDR3 is 17 amino acids long. V shed 4 bases and J shed 3 bases, with 21 bases lying between them.

The rearrangement links TRBV6-2 or TRBV6-3 to TRBJ1-1, with no clear D. Deletions cut 5 bases from V and 3 bases from J, with 10 bases between. This CDR3 spans 13 amino acids. The germline V gene encodes CDR1 MNHEY and CDR2 SVGEGT. CDR3 sequence: CASSKIVDTEAFF. DNA of the CDR3: TGTGCCAGCAGTAAAATAGTCGACACTGAAGCTTTCTTT.

The chain couples TRBV7-3 to TRBJ2-5; D is possibly TRBD1 (5 bases). This CDR3 contains 15 residues. With 1 base removed from V and 0 bases from J, the gap between germline ends came to 9 bases. Germline values: CDR1 SGHTA, CDR2 FQGTGA. DNA for the CDR3: TGTGCCAGCAGCTTAAACCAGGGAAACCAAGAGACCCAGTACTTC. Translating gives CASSLNQGNQETQYF.

The chain carries TRBV7-9 and TRBJ1-2; no firm D call. Germline assignment: CDR1 SEHNR and CDR2 FQNEAQ (reference sequence). This CDR3 is 13 amino acids long. With 2 bases removed from V and 4 bases from J, the gap between germline ends came to 8 bases. This chain's CDR3 is CASSLPNSYGYTF. As DNA, the CDR3 is TGTGCCAGCAGCTTACCCAATAGCTATGGCTACACCTTC.

The J gene is TRBJ1-2, the V gene TRBV11-2; D call uncertain. This CDR3 contains 13 residues. The V gene's germline CDR1 is SGHAT and CDR2 FQNNGV. V lost 2 bases and J lost 5, with 9 bases in between. The CDR3 sequence is CASSLWESYGYTF. In DNA form, the CDR3 reads TGTGCCAGCAGCTTATGGGAATCGTATGGCTACACCTTC. The entire variable domain, with the rest obtained from reference TRBV11-2 and TRBJ1-2, is as follows: EAGVAQSPRYKIIEKRQSVAFWCNPISGHATLYWYQQILGQGPKLLIQFQNNGVVDDSQLPKDRFSAERLKGVDSTLKIQPAKLEDSAVYLCASSLWESYGYTFGSGTRLTVV.

The chain has TRBV18 and TRBJ2-3, with 9 bases aligning to TRBD1. V shed 3 bases, J shed 4 bases, and the junction held 20 bases outside the gene matches. The CDR3 extends over 20 amino acids. The germline V gene has CDR1 KGHSH and CDR2 LQKENI. CDR3 sequence reads: CASSPRPGQGSMGIADTQYF. In DNA, the CDR3 is TGTGCCAGCTCACCTCGCCCGGGACAGGGATCTATGGGGATCGCAGATACGCAGTATTTT. Looking up the rest from reference TRBV18 and TRBJ2-3 gives the full variable domain: NAGVMQNPRHLVRRRGQEARLRCSPMKGHSHVYWYRQLPEEGLKFMVYLQKENIIDESGMPKERFSAEFPKEGPSILRIQQVVRGDSAAYFCASSPRPGQGSMGIADTQYFGPGTRLTVL.

This chain connects TRBV9 to TRBJ2-7; D is perhaps TRBD1 or TRBD2 (5 bases each). CDR3 length: 15 amino acids. Germline V CDR1 and CDR2: SGDLS, YYNGEE. Trimming pared 4 bases from V and 6 bases from J, leaving 20 bases between. CDR3 nucleotide sequence: TGTGCCAGCAGCCCTAACCCGGGACCGACCTCCGAGCAGTACTTC. Protein product: CASSPNPGPTSEQYF.

CDR3 nucleotides: TGTGCCAGCAGTTTACCCGGGGGTGAGAATGAAAAACTGTTTTTT. Translated: CASSLPGGENEKLFF. The V call is TRBV28, the J call TRBJ1-4, with D perhaps TRBD1 (5 bases). Germline CDR1 is MDHEN and CDR2 is SYDVKM. This CDR3 is built from 15 residues. V was trimmed by 2 bases and J by 5 bases, leaving 12 bases between them.

The chain combines TRBV5-1 with TRBJ2-5; tentatively, D is TRBD1 (7 bases). Germline CDR1 reads SGHRS; CDR2 reads YFSETQ. This CDR3 comprises 13 residues. V was cut by 4 bases and J by 4 bases, with 11 bases left in between. The chain's CDR3 is CASSPGGRETQYF. In DNA, the CDR3 is TGCGCCAGCAGCCCAGGGGGGAGAGAGACCCAGTACTTC.